These T cell receptor beta chains were read from a single sample in a study of T cells in Graves' hyperthyroidism and ophthalmopathy. TCRdb re-called the multiplex PCR reads through MiXCR, storing one row per CDR3 protein. The top ten clones hold around 9.6% of a sample with hundreds of thousands of distinct CDR3 sequences, around 15% of them seen once. The sequenced sample was blood. The receptors originated from a woman aged 18-30 years with Graves' hyperthyroidism. The CDR3 runs from the conserved cysteine through the conserved F or W. The D gene is left open where the match is weak.

V gene	D gene	CDR3 length	J gene	CDR3 protein
TRBV7-3	NA	15	TRBJ2-7	CASSAKRQTFYEQYF
TRBV5-1	NA	14	TRBJ2-2	CASSSSANTGELFF
TRBV24-1	TRBD1	13	TRBJ1-1	CATSGGQGRPAFF
TRBV11-2	TRBD2	15	TRBJ2-1	CASRGLASGTDEQFF
TRBV7-9	NA	13	TRBJ2-1	CASSGHPYNEQFF
TRBV10-3	NA	12	TRBJ1-2	CAISEEHYGYTF
TRBV28	NA	17	TRBJ2-3	CASSSISAASSTDTQYF
TRBV20-1	NA	11	TRBJ2-5	CSASLGGTQYF
TRBV10-3	TRBD2	13	TRBJ2-7	CAISAPGTTEQYF
TRBV5-1	TRBD2	15	TRBJ2-1	CASSIGLADYNEQFF
TRBV27	NA	14	TRBJ2-2	CASRRQANTGELFF
TRBV11-2	NA	16	TRBJ2-7	CASSLGVRGEIYEQYF
TRBV12-3/TRBV12-4	NA	14	TRBJ1-4	CASRSIATNEKLFF
TRBV12-3/TRBV12-4	NA	14	TRBJ2-1	CASSARRGADEQFF
TRBV11-3	TRBD1	14	TRBJ1-1	CASSPGQGWTEAFF
TRBV7-9	NA	14	TRBJ1-1	CASILGTGNTEAFF
TRBV10-3	NA	13	TRBJ2-7	CAISTGVQYEQYF
TRBV5-1	TRBD1	16	TRBJ1-3	CASSSQGVISGNTIYF
TRBV6-1	TRBD1	17	TRBJ1-5	CASSTKVGQGVGQPQHF
TRBV6-1	NA	14	TRBJ1-2	CASSEAGGSYGYTF
TRBV7-2	NA	15	TRBJ2-1	CASSPRDSTYNEQFF
TRBV4-1	NA	15	TRBJ2-5	CASSQDLRLGETQYF
TRBV27	NA	16	TRBJ2-2	CASSSLRTTNTGELFF
TRBV7-9	NA	15	TRBJ2-1	CASSFLGTSSNEQFF
TRBV6-5	TRBD2	18	TRBJ2-5	CASSYRPLAGGFGETQYF
TRBV7-9	TRBD2	15	TRBJ2-1	CASSGTSGRHNEQFF
TRBV20-1	NA	11	TRBJ1-1	CSAPTATEAFF
TRBV25-1	TRBD1	17	TRBJ2-5	CASSEVRTGTRQETQYF
TRBV4-1	TRBD1	16	TRBJ1-2	CASSQDPGQGVDGYTF
TRBV12-3/TRBV12-4	NA	14	TRBJ2-7	CASRLGGRSCEQYF
TRBV15	TRBD2	15	TRBJ2-7	CATSTLAGVFYEQYF
TRBV28	NA	14	TRBJ1-2	CASSLQTAIYGYTF
TRBV12-3/TRBV12-4	NA	13	TRBJ1-1	CASTARWRTEAFF
TRBV16	NA	14	TRBJ1-6	CASSPRSEHSPLHF
TRBV28	NA	17	TRBJ2-5	CASRTASKMHAGETQYF
TRBV2	NA	14	TRBJ2-1	CASSDREWSNEQFF
TRBV13	TRBD1	15	TRBJ1-2	CASSPLGTGVYGYTF
TRBV11-3	NA	13	TRBJ1-4	CASSLNGYEKLFF
TRBV27	NA	16	TRBJ2-6	CASSYRGLAGANVLTF
TRBV13	TRBD1	12	TRBJ1-2	CASSEGAHGYTF
TRBV7-3	NA	13	TRBJ1-2	CASSLGLAYGYTF
TRBV7-9	NA	13	TRBJ2-7	CASSYWTSYEQYF
TRBV5-4	TRBD2	16	TRBJ2-1	CASSAPSGSSYNEQFF
TRBV7-8	NA	16	TRBJ2-1	CASISQTGRSYNEQFF
TRBV28	NA	12	TRBJ1-1	CASSLGGQGAFF
TRBV6-5	TRBD2	17	TRBJ2-2	CASSYRGGRGNTGELFF
TRBV27	NA	14	TRBJ2-1	CATSGYFSYNEQFF
TRBV27	TRBD1	17	TRBJ1-5	CASSQTRTGYSNQPQHF
TRBV20-1	NA	14	TRBJ1-2	CSARRTLRTNGYTF
TRBV9	TRBD2	16	TRBJ2-3	CASSFRTSGSRDTQYF
TRBV5-1	NA	14	TRBJ1-1	CASRSGTVNTEAFF